Below, 25 T cell receptor beta chains from the same sample are listed, as sequenced in a study of vaccination and CD4 T cells after COVID-19. What these receptors recognize is not known. Researchers used the Oncomine TCR Beta short-read assay to sequence DNA from cultured CD4+ T cells. A single record per CDR3 protein comes from TCRdb applying MiXCR to the PCR reads. The sample holds around 13,000 distinct CDR3 sequences, more than 75% seen once. The treatment is: approximately 9-day PBMC culture with coronavirus spike peptide pools or control peptides (ViraFEST assay). Sequenced: CD4+ T cells from blood, cultured in vitro. These receptors were obtained from a human donor who had recovered from COVID-19.

This clonotype came up once. V is TRBV6-4 and J is TRBJ1-6; no clear D gene. CDR1 is MRHNA and CDR2 is SNTAGT in the germline V gene. The V and J ends lost 5 bases and 10 bases respectively, with 12 bases between them. This CDR3 has 13 amino acids. Here the CDR3 DNA reads TGTGCCAGCAGTACCACGGCGGAGTCACCCCTCCACTTT. Protein sequence: CASSTTAESPLHF.

The genes are TRBV9 and TRBJ1-5; no firm D call. V gave up 0 bases and J gave up 4 bases, with 14 bases separating them. Germline CDR1 SGDLS, CDR2 YYNGEE. The CDR3 spans 16 residues. The CDR3 nucleotides read TGTGCCAGCAGCGTAGTCACGGAGTTGTGGAATCAGCCCCAGCATTTT. As protein: CASSVVTELWNQPQHF.

The chain is built from TRBV4-1 and TRBJ2-1; TRBD1 matches 9 bases. The length of the CDR3 is 17 residues. Looked up from germline, CDR1 is MGHRA and CDR2 is YSYEKL. The J segment lost 0 bases and the V segment lost 4 bases, leaving 7 bases of the junction unmatched. CDR3 nucleotide sequence: TGCGCCAGCAGCCGCCAACAGGGGGCAAGCTCCTACAATGAGCAGTTCTTC. This sequence encodes CASSRQQGASSYNEQFF.

The V gene is TRBV20-1, the J gene TRBJ2-3, with D unclear. Between the trimmed V and J ends, which lost 0 bases and 4 bases, there was a span of 11 bases. Germline V gene sequence: CDR1 DFQATT, CDR2 SNEGSKA (reference sequence). The CDR3 has 14 amino acids. CDR3 residues: CSARDGWRSDTQYF. The CDR3 nucleotides read TGCAGTGCTAGAGATGGATGGAGATCAGATACGCAGTATTTT.

The chain carries TRBV4-2 and TRBJ2-2; D perhaps matches TRBD2 (5 bases). V gave up 0 bases and J gave up 3 bases, with 11 bases separating them. The CDR3 consists of 16 residues. Germline values: CDR1 LGHNA, CDR2 YNFKEQ. The CDR3 DNA follows: TGTGCCAGCAGCCAAGAGCCGGGAAGTCACACCGGGGAGCTGTTTTTT. It encodes CASSQEPGSHTGELFF.

This clonotype was observed a handful of times. The V and J genes are TRBV11-1 and TRBJ1-1, with 7 positions matching TRBD1. V lost 6 bases to trimming and J lost 1 base; unmatched junction nucleotides: 11. Per germline, CDR1 SGHAT and CDR2 FQDESV (reference sequence). The CDR3 is 16 residues long. CDR3 sequence: CASRDRQGRRNTEAFF. In nucleotides, the CDR3 is TGTGCCAGCAGGGATAGACAGGGAAGGAGGAACACTGAAGCTTTCTTT.

The chain combines TRBV7-2 with TRBJ1-2; no clear D gene. Germline CDR1 reads SGHTA; CDR2 reads FQGNSA. The ends were cut back, 2 bases at V and 6 bases at J, with 13 bases in the middle. This CDR3 comprises 14 residues. The CDR3 nucleotides read TGTGCCAGCAGCTTAACGGGAGCCCGTAATGGCTACACCTTC. Translation gives CASSLTGARNGYTF.

J is TRBJ2-5 and V is TRBV20-1; a weak D match, TRBD1 (6 bases). The germline V gene has CDR1 DFQATT and CDR2 SNEGSKA (reference sequence). This CDR3 has 16 amino acids. Trimming removed 2 bases from V and 5 bases from J, with 21 bases in between. This CDR3 is CSARLATQGLGETQYF. In nucleotides, the CDR3 is TGCAGTGCTAGATTGGCGACCCAGGGGTTAGGTGAGACCCAGTACTTC.

This clonotype has only one observation. The chain recombines TRBV7-2 with TRBJ2-3; 7 nucleotides agree with TRBD2. This CDR3 is 17 amino acids long. V was pared by 0 bases and J by 0 bases, with 6 bases of the junction left unmatched. CDR1 and CDR2 from the germline V gene are SGHTA and FQGNSA. The CDR3 DNA follows: TGTGCCAGCAGCTTAGCCCGACTAGCCGTTAGCACAGATACGCAGTATTTT. This codes for CASSLARLAVSTDTQYF.

The gene calls are TRBV7-9 and TRBJ2-5, with 9 bases matching TRBD1. The germline gives CDR1 SEHNR, CDR2 FQNEAQ (reference sequence). CDR3 length: 16 residues. The ends lost 5 bases at V and 5 bases at J; junction bases unmatched: 12. CDR3 region: CASSAGTGISWETQYF. DNA for the CDR3: TGTGCCAGCAGCGCGGGGACAGGGATTAGTTGGGAGACCCAGTACTTC.

J is TRBJ1-6 and V is TRBV19; no clear D. V was cut by 4 bases and J by 10 bases, with 23 bases left in between. The CDR3 sequence is 17 residues long. Germline-derived CDR1 and CDR2 are LNHDA and SQIVND (reference sequence). The CDR3 spells CASSKGSSFPDESPLHF. CDR3 nucleotide sequence: TGTGCCAGTAGTAAGGGTTCGAGTTTCCCGGATGAGTCACCCCTCCACTTT. Filled out from reference TRBV19 and TRBJ1-6, the complete variable domain reads DGGITQSPKYLFRKEGQNVTLSCEQNLNHDAMYWYRQDPGQGLRLIYYSQIVNDFQKGDIAEGYSVSREKKESFPLTVTSAQKNPTAFYLCASSKGSSFPDESPLHFGNGTRLTVT.

V is TRBV6-1 and J is TRBJ1-2; 10 bases fit TRBD1. Germline values: CDR1 MNHNS, CDR2 SASEGT. This CDR3 region has 15 residues. V was clipped by 5 bases and J by 5 bases; unmatched bases: 8. In nucleotides, the CDR3 is TGTGCCAGCAGTCGATCCCCGGGACAGGGGTATGGCTACACCTTC. Encoded protein: CASSRSPGQGYGYTF.

In its sample, this clonotype was seen once. The V gene is TRBV29-1, the J gene TRBJ2-7, with 7 bases fitting TRBD1. The germline V gene has CDR1 SQVTM and CDR2 ANQGSEA. CDR3 length: 13 residues. The junction had 2 bases not matched to a gene; V was cut back by 1 base and J by 2 bases. The CDR3 loop reads CSVEADRPYEQYF. The CDR3, as DNA: TGCAGCGTTGAAGCGGACAGGCCCTACGAGCAGTACTTC.

The DNA for the CDR3 is TGCAGTGCTAGAGATCCCATGCGGGGGTGGGATACGCAGTATTTT. This encodes CSARDPMRGWDTQYF. The V call is TRBV20-1, the J call TRBJ2-3; 7 nucleotides line up with TRBD2. Germline CDR1 DFQATT, CDR2 SNEGSKA (reference sequence). The CDR3 has 15 amino acids. Trimming took 0 bases from V and 6 from J; bases not matched to a gene: 9.

The gene calls are TRBV11-2 and TRBJ1-1; D not certain. The CDR3 contains 13 residues. The germline V and J ends were trimmed by 5 bases and 2 bases, with 9 bases remaining between them. Germline lookup yields CDR1 SGHAT and CDR2 FQNNGV. The CDR3 bases are TGTGCCAGCAGCAAGCTGGGTAACACTGAAGCTTTCTTT. Encoded protein: CASSKLGNTEAFF. The complete variable domain, with remaining parts taken from reference TRBV11-2 and TRBJ1-1, reads EAGVAQSPRYKIIEKRQSVAFWCNPISGHATLYWYQQILGQGPKLLIQFQNNGVVDDSQLPKDRFSAERLKGVDSTLKIQPAKLEDSAVYLCASSKLGNTEAFFGQGTRLTVV.

This clonotype was counted only a few times. V is TRBV6-5 and J is TRBJ1-5; D might be TRBD1 (6 bases). Deletions cut 4 bases from V and 6 bases from J, with 13 bases between. There are 14 residues in the CDR3. The germline gives CDR1 MNHEY, CDR2 SVGAGI. The CDR3 sequence: CASSSQGRFQPQHF. CDR3 nucleotides: TGTGCCAGCAGTTCTCAGGGGAGGTTTCAGCCCCAGCATTTT.

This chain uses TRBV12-3 or TRBV12-4 with TRBJ1-5, with 9 positions matching TRBD1. J lost 5 bases, V lost 2 bases, and 4 bases had no gene match. The CDR3 has 15 residues. CDR3 sequence reads: CASSLTRQGDQPQHF. CDR3 coding DNA: TGTGCCAGCAGTTTAACCCGACAGGGGGATCAGCCCCAGCATTTT.

The rearrangement joins TRBV20-1 to TRBJ2-5; D unclear. The ends were cut back, 0 bases at V and 3 bases at J, with 8 bases in the middle. Germline lookup yields CDR1 DFQATT and CDR2 SNEGSKA (reference sequence). This CDR3 spans 13 amino acids. The DNA for the CDR3 is TGCAGTGCTAGAGATAACTACAAAGAGACCCAGTACTTC. It translates to CSARDNYKETQYF.

This chain uses TRBV12-3 or TRBV12-4 with TRBJ1-2, with D possibly being TRBD1 (5 bases). The CDR3 extends over 15 amino acids. The V end was cut by 8 bases, the J end by 5 bases, with 21 bases between. CDR3 bases: TGTGCCAGCTTAAAGGACCGGGGGGAAGGGTATGGCTACACCTTC. Translating gives CASLKDRGEGYGYTF.

This clonotype is medium-sized (0.01 to 0.1%). The rearrangement uses TRBV28 and TRBJ2-7; D remains unclear. The ends were cut back, 6 bases at V and 1 base at J, with 10 bases in the middle. From germline, CDR1 is MDHEN and CDR2 SYDVKM. The CDR3 sequence is 13 residues long. The CDR3 DNA is TGTGCCAGCAGGAGCCACAATTCCTACGAGCAGTACTTC. Residues: CASRSHNSYEQYF.

This chain uses TRBV24-1 with TRBJ1-1; the D is unclear. CDR3 size: 14 residues. The V gene's germline CDR1 is KGHDR and CDR2 SFDVKD. V dropped 4 bases and J dropped 5 bases, with 13 bases sitting between them. Here the CDR3 DNA reads TGTGCCACCAGTGAGGCCCCACCCGGAACTGAAGCTTTCTTT. Translation gives CATSEAPPGTEAFF.

The CDR3, as DNA: TGTGCCAGCGGGGGGTGGTACAATCAGCCCCAGCATTTT. It encodes CASGGWYNQPQHF. V gene TRBV6-1 combines with J gene TRBJ1-5, with D perhaps TRBD1 (5 bases). Trimming pared 8 bases from V and 3 bases from J, leaving 11 bases between. CDR3 length: 13 residues. Germline values: CDR1 MNHNS, CDR2 SASEGT.

The chain links TRBV20-1 to TRBJ1-5; TRBD1 might be the D (5 bases). CDR1 and CDR2 from the germline V gene are DFQATT and SNEGSKA (reference sequence). The CDR3 totals 14 residues. The V end was cut by 2 bases, the J end by 3 bases, with 11 bases between. The CDR3 nucleotides read TGCAGTGCTAGACAGGGTGTGAACAATCAGCCCCAGCATTTT. Translated, it gives CSARQGVNNQPQHF.

The chain is built from TRBV15 and TRBJ1-5; D unclear. V gave up 4 bases and J gave up 3 bases, with 13 bases separating them. Germline-derived CDR1 and CDR2 are LNHNV and YYDKDF (reference sequence). The CDR3 has 15 residues. CDR3 nucleotide sequence: TGTGCCACCAGCAATTTATCACTGCCCAATCAGCCCCAGCATTTT. Protein: CATSNLSLPNQPQHF.

V gene TRBV20-1 combines with J gene TRBJ1-1; D possibly corresponds to TRBD1 (5 bases). This CDR3 contains 16 residues. Per germline, CDR1 DFQATT and CDR2 SNEGSKA (reference sequence). Trimming removed 0 bases at V and 0 bases at J, with 14 bases between. The CDR3 DNA reads as TGCAGTGCTAGAGATGGGGGAGGGACCATGAACACTGAAGCTTTCTTT. Translated: CSARDGGGTMNTEAFF.